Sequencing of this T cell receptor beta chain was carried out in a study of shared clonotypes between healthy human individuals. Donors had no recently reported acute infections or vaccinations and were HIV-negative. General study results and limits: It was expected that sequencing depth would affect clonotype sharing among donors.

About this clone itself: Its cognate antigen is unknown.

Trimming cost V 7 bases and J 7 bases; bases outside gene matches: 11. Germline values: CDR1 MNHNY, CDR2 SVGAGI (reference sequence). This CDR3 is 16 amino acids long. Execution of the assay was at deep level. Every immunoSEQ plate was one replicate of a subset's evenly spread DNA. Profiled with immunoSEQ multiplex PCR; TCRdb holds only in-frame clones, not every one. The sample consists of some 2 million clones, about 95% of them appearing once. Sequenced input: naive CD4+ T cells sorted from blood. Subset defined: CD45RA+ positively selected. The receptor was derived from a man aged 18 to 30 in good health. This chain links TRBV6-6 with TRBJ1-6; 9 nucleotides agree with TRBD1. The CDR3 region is CASTLLQQGANSPLHF. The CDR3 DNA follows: TGTGCCAGCACCCTTCTCCAACAGGGGGCCAATTCACCCCTCCACTTT.